The clone carrying this T cell receptor beta chain came up once. Its antigen is not known. The data are from a study of OX40 agonist ivuxolimab in advanced cancers. As for the study in general: The study treated patients with ivuxolimab, an agonistic anti-OX40 (CD134) antibody. Earlier anti-PD-1, anti-PD-L1 or anti-CTLA-4 therapy was permitted; roughly 37% had received some.

V lost 0 bases and J 1 base, leaving 12 bases between the germline ends. Germline values: CDR1 MNHEY, CDR2 SVGAGI. There are 16 residues in the CDR3. The repertoire was sequenced with immunoSEQ multiplex PCR; TCRdb's copy has only in-frame clones and lacks some. The sample lists tens of thousands of clones; 80% to 90% were seen once. Study-wide results and caveats: Dosing at 0.1 to 3.0 mg/kg was accompanied by clonal expansion of CD4+ and CD8+ blood T cells by week 6.

This specimen consisted of CD4+ or CD8+ T cells sorted from blood, obtained in a trial of the OX40 agonist ivuxolimab. This TCR derives from an adult with an advanced solid tumor such as melanoma, head and neck, liver or kidney cancer. The V call is TRBV6-5, the J call TRBJ2-5; D ambiguous. CDR3 sequence (DNA): TGTGCCAGCAGTTACTCGGGGTCGCACTTCCAAGAGACCCAGTACTTC. Its translation is CASSYSGSHFQETQYF.